This entry describes one TCR beta chain. No antigen is known for it. Base qualities were left out, and no much larger clone turns up one base away. The sample belongs to a study of blood T cell repertoires in COVID-19 (TCRdb year 2020). Describing the broader study: Samples covering the acute and convalescent phases of COVID-19 were provided by collaborators in the United States, Italy and Spain. The material from the prospective study consisted of cDNA or gDNA derived from T cells, B-cell-depleted T cells, or PBMCs. Subjects who had been exposed to COVID-19, were actively infected with it, or had recovered from it provided the deeply sampled blood TCRbeta repertoires that made up the dataset. A freely available public database, intended as a resource for researchers studying the immune response to SARS-CoV-2, is where the repertoires were released. The samples were drawn from the first 160 participants of the ongoing ImmuneRACE study and from over a thousand subjects provided by 6 global collaborators. Nearly every sample came with metadata listing a de-identified subject ID, COVID-19 status, age in years and sex. Where available, HLA class I and class II types were taken from metadata supplied by the sample provider and were not determined by assay-based typing. Paper-wide results and their limitations: Clinical and demographic metadata were provided uncurated, with the amount varying by source and participant.

TCRbeta CDR3 regions were amplified from genomic DNA by means of the immunoSEQ Assay, a bias-controlled multiplex PCR. As for the authors' bioinformatics: The number of nucleated cells in each sample was estimated from the amplification of reference gene primers within the assay. To quantify the absolute abundance of each unique TCRbeta CDR3 rearrangement, sequence reads were collapsed and filtered. Productive Simpson clonality was computed per sample as the square root of Simpson's diversity index over productive rearrangements. TCRdb's version of the immuneACCESS table is confined to in-frame rearrangements and falls short of the full clone set. An unresolved V gene accounts for under half of the shortfall where checked; the remainder is of unknown origin. That table furnishes V, J and clone size, whereas the DNA furnished D and trimming. This sample has about 64,000 clones in its table, and roughly 90% of those were observed once. The ten largest make up 3.9% of the sample.

The cysteine opens and the phenylalanine closes a CDR3 of 14 amino acids. Kept here is only the CDR3 DNA, which spans 42 bases and is read in frame from base 1. The V and J ends are trimmed by 4 bases and 12 bases, leaving 19 bases between them. Looking up the germline V gene yields CDR1 SGHTA and CDR2 FQGNSA. Each collaborating institution followed its own protocols to collect whole blood in K2EDTA tubes. For TCRbeta analysis, collaborator samples were shipped as frozen whole blood, as isolated PBMCs, or as DNA extracted from either sample type. Sequenced: peripheral blood. This clonotype originated in a man between 65 and 85 years old with acute or convalescent COVID-19. This chain is built from TRBV7-2 and TRBJ2-1; TRBD1 is a possible D gene, resting on 6 matching bases. The DNA reads as follows: TGTGCCAGCAGCTCATCACTCCAGGGGAAGGGGCAGTTCTTC. This yields the protein CASSSSLQGKGQFF.